This T cell receptor beta chain was captured in a study of T-cell memory formation after mild COVID-19. The CDR3 contains 12 residues. Germline CDR1 is SNHLY and CDR2 is FYNNEI. Trimming removed 10 bases at V and 5 bases at J, with 14 bases between. TCRdb analysed the 5' RACE reads with MiXCR anew, one entry per CDR3 protein. The sample shows around 410,000 distinct CDR3 sequences, more than 20% of them seen only once. General study points: Among contracting clones, CD4+ were mainly CM/EM and CD8+ enriched in EMRA. Clones contracting over day 15 to 85 were CD4/CD8 balanced, with later expanders leaning CD4+. Cross-reactive memory seemingly joined, as some responding clones were found in pre-infection memory.

Points on this clonotype: The target antigen is unknown.

This clonotype was sampled from an adult woman who had mild COVID-19 (a few samples of this study predate the infection). Cell type and time point are not known. Material: PBMCs or a T cell subset sorted from them (not recorded which). The V call is TRBV2, the J call TRBJ2-5; TRBD2 is a possible D gene (6 bases). CDR3 bases: TGTGCCACATGGGGGGATGGGGAGACCCAGTACTTC. Its translation: CATWGDGETQYF.